A single sample is the source of the 31 T cell receptor beta chains below, sequenced in a study of OX40 agonist ivuxolimab in advanced cancers. The method was immunoSEQ multiplex PCR; TCRdb's version includes in-frame clones alone and lacks a portion of them. The data show some 43,000 clones, around 88% seen once. The sample in question was CD4+ or CD8+ T cells sorted from blood, obtained in a trial of the OX40 agonist ivuxolimab. The receptors come from an adult with an advanced solid tumor such as melanoma, head and neck, liver or kidney cancer.

The chain couples TRBV6-5 to TRBJ2-2; D might be TRBD2 (7 bases). The CDR3 covers 13 residues. Germline V lookup: CDR1 MNHEY, CDR2 SVGAGI. The V gene lost 7 bases and the J gene lost 6 bases, with 12 bases spanning the gap. The CDR3 loop is CASTGGASGELFF. The CDR3 DNA is TGTGCCAGCACGGGGGGCGCGTCCGGGGAGCTGTTTTTT.

This clone was picked up a small number of times. The chain carries TRBV27 and TRBJ2-7; 10 bases are shared with TRBD2. From germline, CDR1 is MNHEY and CDR2 SMNVEV (reference sequence). The CDR3 is made up of 14 amino acids. The ends lost 7 bases at V and 5 bases at J; junction bases unmatched: 8. The CDR3, as DNA: TGTGCCAGCAACCTAGCGGGAGTTAGCAACGAGCAGTACTTC. This sequence encodes CASNLAGVSNEQYF.

The chain carries TRBV11-2 and TRBJ2-7; unclear D gene. V was trimmed by 5 bases and J by 0 bases, leaving 17 bases between them. CDR1 is SGHAT and CDR2 is FQNNGV in the germline V gene. The CDR3 extends over 16 amino acids. The CDR3 region has the DNA TGTGCCAGCAGCACAGCACAAGGAAAGAGCTCCTACGAGCAGTACTTC. Translation: CASSTAQGKSSYEQYF.

The chain employs TRBV9 and TRBJ2-5, with a tentative D call TRBD2 (6 bases). V dropped 0 bases and J dropped 2 bases, with 11 bases sitting between them. This CDR3 spans 15 amino acids. The germline V gene encodes CDR1 SGDLS and CDR2 YYNGEE. The CDR3 nucleotides are TGTGCCAGCAGCGTAGACGTCCGGGGGCAAGAGACCCAGTACTTC. Its protein is CASSVDVRGQETQYF.

The chain is built from TRBV7-9 and TRBJ2-7, with D possibly being TRBD1 (6 bases). The V end was cut by 10 bases, the J end by 0 bases, with 13 bases between. This CDR3 region has 13 residues. Germline V lookup: CDR1 SEHNR, CDR2 FQNEAQ (reference sequence). The CDR3 nucleotides read TGTGCCATAAGACAGGCTGACTCCTACGAGCAGTACTTC. Translating gives CAIRQADSYEQYF.

V and J are TRBV7-8 and TRBJ2-5, with D possibly being TRBD1 (6 bases). The CDR3 length is 13 residues. In germline, CDR1 is SGHVS, CDR2 FQNEAQ. V was shortened by 4 bases and J by 5 bases, with 11 bases between the two germline ends. CDR3 nucleotide sequence: TGTGCCAGCAGCTACAGGGCTGGGGAGACCCAGTACTTC. Protein product: CASSYRAGETQYF. Full variable domain (rest looked up from reference TRBV7-8 and TRBJ2-5): GAGVSQSPRYKVAKRGQDVALRCDPISGHVSLFWYQQALGQGPEFLTYFQNEAQLDKSGLPSDRFFAERPEGSVSTLKIQRTQQEDSAVYLCASSYRAGETQYFGPGTRLLVL.

The chain employs TRBV27 and TRBJ2-7; TRBD2 matches 14 bases. The V and J ends lost 5 bases and 6 bases, in that order; junction bases with no gene match: 9. The CDR3 runs to 16 residues. Germline V gene data show CDR1 as MNHEY and CDR2 as SMNVEV (reference sequence). The CDR3 region has the DNA TGTGCCAGCAGTCCGCTGGGACTAGCGGGAGTAGGCGAGCAGTACTTC. It translates to CASSPLGLAGVGEQYF.

This chain joins TRBV4-3 and TRBJ2-1, with D possibly matching TRBD1 (6 bases). Germline values: CDR1 LGHNA, CDR2 YSLEER. There are 16 residues in the CDR3. V lost 0 bases to trimming and J lost 6 bases, with 15 bases between them. The CDR3 loop is CASSQDGTGLGNEQFF. The CDR3 DNA follows: TGCGCCAGCAGCCAAGATGGAACAGGGCTTGGCAATGAGCAGTTCTTC.

The rearrangement links TRBV11-1 to TRBJ2-3; TRBD1 matches 7 bases. In germline, CDR1 is SGHAT, CDR2 FQDESV (reference sequence). The V and J ends lost 5 bases and 0 bases, in that order; junction bases with no gene match: 5. This CDR3 spans 15 amino acids. The DNA of the CDR3 is TGTGCCAGCAGCCAGGGACAGCCGAGCACAGATACGCAGTATTTT. Its protein product is CASSQGQPSTDTQYF.

The CDR3 DNA follows: TGCGCCAGCAGCGCCGGACAGGAACAGCCAAACTATGGCTACACCTTC. Its translation is CASSAGQEQPNYGYTF. The chain employs TRBV5-1 and TRBJ1-2, with 7 bases identical to TRBD1. The CDR3 totals 16 residues. The germline gives CDR1 SGHRS, CDR2 YFSETQ. With 4 bases clipped from V and 2 bases from J, the junction kept 11 bases outside the gene matches.

The rearrangement joins TRBV28 to TRBJ1-1; D is uncertain. Germline assignment: CDR1 MDHEN and CDR2 SYDVKM. The CDR3 length is 15 residues. V was trimmed by 9 bases and J by 4 bases, leaving 21 bases between them. The CDR3 nucleotides are TGTGCCAGTACGCCTCCGGACGGATCCTTCACTGAAGCTTTCTTT. Translated: CASTPPDGSFTEAFF.

The V and J genes are TRBV5-5 and TRBJ1-4, with TRBD1 matching over 8 bases. Per germline, CDR1 SGHKS and CDR2 YYEKEE (reference sequence). CDR3 length: 15 residues. J was trimmed by 5 bases and V by 2 bases; bases with no gene match: 5. This chain's CDR3 is CASSFGTGANEKLFF. The CDR3 DNA reads TGTGCCAGCAGCTTTGGGACAGGCGCAAATGAAAAACTGTTTTTT.

V usage is TRBV11-2 and J usage is TRBJ2-5; maybe TRBD1 (6 bases). Germline values: CDR1 SGHAT, CDR2 FQNNGV. This CDR3 has 16 residues. The V and J ends lost 5 bases and 4 bases respectively, with 20 bases between them. The CDR3 reads CASSRSTGQLGETQYF. CDR3 DNA sequence: TGTGCCAGCAGCCGTTCTACGGGACAATTGGGAGAGACCCAGTACTTC.

This clone was observed a single time. The rearrangement links TRBV6-5 to TRBJ1-5, with a weak D call TRBD1 (6 bases). The V and J ends lost 2 bases and 5 bases respectively, with 7 bases between them. Germline V gene data show CDR1 as MNHEY and CDR2 as SVGAGI. The CDR3 is made up of 13 amino acids. Here the CDR3 DNA reads TGTGCCAGCAGTTACACAGGGTATCAGCCCCAGCATTTT. It yields the protein CASSYTGYQPQHF.

The chain is built from TRBV6-1 and TRBJ2-4; tentatively, D is TRBD1 (6 bases). The CDR3 runs 14 residues. From germline, CDR1 is MNHNS and CDR2 SASEGT. Trimming pared 5 bases from V and 2 bases from J, leaving 10 bases between. The CDR3 nucleotides read TGTGCCAGCAGTTGGACAGTCACCAAAAACATTCAGTACTTC. Encoded protein: CASSWTVTKNIQYF.

This clone was picked up a small number of times. The rearrangement uses TRBV2 and TRBJ1-2; D gene ambiguous. The CDR3 has 15 residues. V was shortened by 6 bases and J by 1 base, with 15 bases between the two germline ends. Per germline, CDR1 SNHLY and CDR2 FYNNEI. The chain's CDR3 is CASSDDTIVNYGYTF. The CDR3 DNA follows: TGTGCCAGCAGCGATGACACGATAGTTAACTATGGCTACACCTTC.

DNA for the CDR3: TGCGCCAGCAAAGGGAGCTCCTATAATTCACCCCTCCACTTT. Amino acids: CASKGSSYNSPLHF. V usage is TRBV4-1 and J usage is TRBJ1-6; D call uncertain. The CDR3 length is 14 residues. The V gene lost 7 bases and the J gene lost 0 bases, with 7 bases spanning the gap. The germline V gene has CDR1 MGHRA and CDR2 YSYEKL.

The CDR3 loop is CASSNPPAGNTEAFF. The CDR3 DNA follows: TGTGCCAGTAGTAACCCCCCGGCGGGAAACACTGAAGCTTTCTTT. V gene TRBV19 combines with J gene TRBJ1-1; no clear D. Germline loops: CDR1 LNHDA, CDR2 SQIVND (reference sequence). This CDR3 spans 15 amino acids. V was pared by 4 bases and J by 2 bases, with 14 bases between.

In its sample, this clone was seen a few times. This chain's CDR3 is CASSLIGAPPFEQYF. The CDR3 coding sequence is TGTGCCAGCAGCTTGATAGGGGCCCCGCCTTTCGAGCAGTACTTC. The V call is TRBV5-4, the J call TRBJ2-7, with a tentative D call TRBD1 (5 bases). The CDR3 covers 15 residues. CDR1 and CDR2 (germline): SGHNT, YYREEE (reference sequence). Trimming took off 1 base at V and 6 bases at J, with 17 bases between the two ends.

This clone was observed a few times. The CDR3 reads CASSGDRAYEQYF. CDR3 DNA: TGTGCCAGCAGCGGGGACAGGGCTTACGAGCAGTACTTC. This chain uses TRBV9 with TRBJ2-7, with 9 bases fitting TRBD1. Losses at the gene ends were 3 bases for V and 4 bases for J; bases not matched to a gene: 2. The length of the CDR3 is 13 residues. Germline V lookup: CDR1 SGDLS, CDR2 YYNGEE.

CDR3 region: CASSLSGALNSPLHF. The CDR3 nucleotides read TGTGCCAGCAGTTTGTCCGGGGCTTTGAATTCACCCCTCCACTTT. The chain employs TRBV28 and TRBJ1-6; maybe TRBD1 (5 bases). Germline values: CDR1 MDHEN, CDR2 SYDVKM. V was trimmed by 3 bases and J by 7 bases, leaving 13 bases between them. The CDR3 covers 15 residues.

The chain uses TRBV10-2 and TRBJ2-3; no reliable D call. The CDR3 totals 11 residues. Trimming stripped 6 bases from V and 5 bases from J, with 6 bases between. Germline V lookup: CDR1 WSHSY, CDR2 SAAADI. CDR3 in amino acids: CASRARDTQYF. The CDR3 DNA sequence: TGCGCCAGCAGGGCTAGAGATACGCAGTATTTT.

The chain employs TRBV6-5 and TRBJ2-5, with 7 bases identical to TRBD1. Trimming removed 6 bases from V and 1 base from J; junction bases left unmatched: 8. This CDR3 comprises 15 residues. Germline V gives CDR1 MNHEY, CDR2 SVGAGI. CDR3 bases: TGTGCCAGCAGCGACGAACAGGGGATCCAAGAGACCCAGTACTTC. This encodes CASSDEQGIQETQYF.

This chain uses TRBV6-5 with TRBJ1-1, with 7 bases identical to TRBD1. The length of the CDR3 is 15 residues. Trimming cost V 6 bases and J 4 bases; bases outside gene matches: 11. Per the germline V gene, CDR1 is MNHEY and CDR2 is SVGAGI. The CDR3 bases are TGTGCCAGCAGCCCTATTCCCGACAGGGCCACTGAAGCTTTCTTT. Its translation is CASSPIPDRATEAFF.

CDR3 in amino acids: CASRPDRTMPYEQYV. The CDR3 DNA is TGTGCCAGCAGACCCGACAGGACGATGCCCTACGAGCAGTACGTC. J is TRBJ2-7 and V is TRBV6-6; a possible D gene is TRBD1 (6 bases). CDR3 length: 15 amino acids. Germline CDR1 MNHNY, CDR2 SVGAGI (reference sequence). V gave up 6 bases and J gave up 2 bases, with 17 bases separating them.

The chain combines TRBV5-6 with TRBJ1-2; D gene ambiguous. The CDR3 is made up of 15 amino acids. The germline V and J ends were trimmed by 0 bases and 4 bases, with 13 bases remaining between them. The germline gives CDR1 SGHDT, CDR2 YYEEEE. The CDR3 region has the DNA TGTGCCAGCAGCTTGGTTCGGCAGCCTCTCTATGGCTACACCTTC. This sequence encodes CASSLVRQPLYGYTF.

The gene calls are TRBV13 and TRBJ1-2; D is unclear. In germline, CDR1 is PRHDT, CDR2 FYEKMQ (reference sequence). This CDR3 is 12 amino acids long. V was cut by 6 bases and J by 8 bases, with 13 bases left in between. The CDR3 is CASRLIPTGYTF. CDR3 coding DNA: TGTGCCAGCAGACTTATCCCGACAGGCTACACCTTC.

The chain couples TRBV6-1 to TRBJ2-1; D is possibly TRBD2 (6 bases). The CDR3 totals 15 residues. From germline, CDR1 is MNHNS and CDR2 SASEGT. V lost 3 bases to trimming and J lost 7 bases, with 16 bases between them. The CDR3 DNA follows: TGTGCCAGCAGTGAGGGGCGGGGTTGGGAAAATGAGCAGTTCTTC. Protein: CASSEGRGWENEQFF.

This sequence joins TRBV6-5 and TRBJ2-2; unclear D gene. Trimming removed 6 bases at V and 6 bases at J, with 11 bases between. This CDR3 has 13 residues. The germline CDR1 and CDR2 sequences are MNHEY and SVGAGI. The CDR3 here is CASSGTSAGELFF. The CDR3 DNA follows: TGTGCCAGCAGCGGAACATCGGCCGGGGAGCTGTTTTTT.

As DNA, the CDR3 is TGTGCCAGCAGCTTTGGCGGCAATGAGCAGTTCTTC. This sequence encodes CASSFGGNEQFF. The chain employs TRBV5-4 and TRBJ2-1; no clear D. CDR1 is SGHNT and CDR2 is YYREEE in the germline V gene (reference sequence). V lost 2 bases and J lost 6, with 6 bases in between. This CDR3 contains 12 residues. The complete variable domain, with remaining parts taken from reference TRBV5-4 and TRBJ2-1, reads ETGVTQSPTHLIKTRGQQVTLRCSSQSGHNTVSWYQQALGQGPQFIFQYYREEENGRGNFPPRFSGLQFPNYSSELNVNALELDDSALYLCASSFGGNEQFFGPGTRLTVL.

The chain combines TRBV7-8 with TRBJ2-7, with TRBD2 identical over 10 bases. CDR3 size: 16 residues. CDR1 is SGHVS, CDR2 FQNEAQ, per germline. Unmatched junction bases numbered 9, after V lost 3 bases and J lost 4 bases. The CDR3 region is CASSLAKREGRYEQYF. DNA for the CDR3: TGTGCCAGCAGCTTGGCGAAGCGGGAGGGCCGGTACGAGCAGTACTTC.